The source of this T cell receptor (beta chain) is a study of response to subunit inactivated influenza vaccine. Using its own MiXCR run on the RT-PCR reads, TCRdb lists one record per CDR3 protein. The repertoire has approximately 500,000 distinct CDR3 sequences, less than 15% of them found once; the top ten carry 11%. On this clonotype: Antigen unknown.

The study's findings and limits: Few new T cells, the authors suggested, are recruited by each seasonal influenza vaccination.

The V gene lost 2 bases and the J gene lost 2 bases, with 9 bases spanning the gap. Germline V gene sequence: CDR1 SEHNR, CDR2 FQNEAQ (reference sequence). The CDR3 is 14 residues long. The clonotype was recovered from a man aged 45-65 years who received an inactivated influenza vaccine. The specimen was PBMCs from blood, collected about 11 days after vaccination. The chain carries TRBV7-9 and TRBJ1-1, with no clear D. The chain's CDR3 is CASSLRVGNTEAFF. In DNA form, the CDR3 reads TGTGCCAGCAGCTTAAGGGTTGGAAACACTGAAGCTTTCTTT.